The clone carrying this T cell receptor beta chain was counted only a few times. No antigen is known for it. Each sample had at least 7 million PBMCs isolated. Every sample gave at least 5 micrograms of total RNA when it was extracted. This sample is part of a study of blood T cells in healthy people across ages. Sample-barcoded 5' priming and a J-beta primer mix drove a second PCR of about 6 to 12 cycles. One entry per CDR3 protein, called by TCRdb with MiXCR from the 5' RACE reads. This table has some 940,000 distinct CDR3 sequences, around 29% appearing once. Study-level findings and limits: Bulk PBMC profiling left naive and antigen-experienced comparisons inconclusive.

The same specimen was also included in a second study, on T cells of mothers and their children. That work states: Pairs that are related and pairs that are unrelated have TCR recombination output shaped similarly by thymic selection.

Sequencing used blood. The TCR originated in a woman in her thirties or forties in good health.

The CDR3 here is CASSMDSRTEAFF. The CDR3, as DNA: TGTGCCAGCAGCATGGACAGCAGGACTGAAGCTTTCTTT. The gene calls are TRBV7-3 and TRBJ1-1, with D possibly matching TRBD1 (6 bases). Trimming left V 5 bases short and J 5 bases short, with 12 bases between. Per the germline V gene, CDR1 is SGHTA and CDR2 is FQGTGA. The CDR3 sequence is 13 residues long.